The 27 T cell receptor beta chains reported below all come from one sample, sequenced in a study of OX40 agonist ivuxolimab in advanced cancers. The protocol was immunoSEQ multiplex PCR, while the TCRdb copy is restricted to in-frame clones and leaves out a portion. The table has over 15,000 clones, around 83% seen once. The sequencing here drew on CD4+ or CD8+ T cells sorted from blood, taken in a trial of the OX40 agonist ivuxolimab. These receptors all come from an adult with an advanced solid tumor such as melanoma, head and neck, liver or kidney cancer.

This clone showed up just a few times. The rearrangement joins TRBV5-1 to TRBJ2-6, with 9 bases identical to TRBD1. V lost 5 bases and J lost 1; bases outside the gene matches: 7. The CDR3 is made up of 17 amino acids. CDR1 is SGHRS, CDR2 YFSETQ, per germline. The CDR3 spells CASSPRQGGSGANVLTF. In nucleotides, the CDR3 is TGCGCCAGCAGTCCTCGACAGGGGGGTTCTGGGGCCAACGTCCTGACTTTC.

The V and J genes are TRBV5-1 and TRBJ2-3, with D perhaps matching TRBD1 (5 bases). Germline V gene data show CDR1 as SGHRS and CDR2 as YFSETQ. Trimming left V 7 bases short and J 4 bases short, with 16 bases between. CDR3 length: 14 amino acids. The CDR3 region is CASYQSLGADTQYF. The DNA of the CDR3 is TGCGCCAGCTACCAGTCCTTAGGGGCAGATACGCAGTATTTT.

CDR3 residues: CASSLDTYNSPLHF. The CDR3 DNA follows: TGTGCCAGCAGCTTGGACACCTATAATTCACCCCTCCACTTT. V gene TRBV5-5 combines with J gene TRBJ1-6, with D hard to call. Per germline, CDR1 SGHKS and CDR2 YYEKEE (reference sequence). This CDR3 is built from 14 residues. The V and J ends lost 0 bases and 2 bases respectively, with 3 bases between them.

The rearrangement uses TRBV5-8 and TRBJ2-5, with 7 bases matching TRBD2. The CDR3 sequence is 14 residues long. Germline V lookup: CDR1 SGHTS, CDR2 YDEGEE. V shed 4 bases and J 2 bases; nucleotides not matched to a gene: 5. CDR3: CASSLGGEQETQYF. The CDR3 DNA sequence: TGTGCCAGCAGCCTGGGGGGGGAGCAAGAGACCCAGTACTTC.

The chain combines TRBV4-2 with TRBJ1-4; 7 bases fit TRBD1. This CDR3 is built from 16 residues. Germline-derived CDR1 and CDR2 are LGHNA and YNFKEQ. The J segment lost 0 bases and the V segment lost 4 bases, leaving 5 bases of the junction unmatched. CDR3 in amino acids: CASSRDSYSTNEKLFF. CDR3 nucleotides: TGTGCCAGCAGCCGGGACAGCTACTCAACTAATGAAAAACTGTTTTTT.

This rearrangement joins TRBV7-2 to TRBJ2-4; 7 bases match TRBD1. This CDR3 has 15 residues. Germline CDR1 reads SGHTA; CDR2 reads FQGNSA. J was trimmed by 3 bases and V by 5 bases; bases with no gene match: 7. The CDR3 protein is CASSLDRAGKNIQYF. DNA for the CDR3: TGTGCCAGCAGCCTAGACAGGGCGGGCAAAAACATTCAGTACTTC.

The rearrangement joins TRBV27 to TRBJ1-2; 9 bases map to TRBD1. This CDR3 region has 13 residues. V dropped 6 bases and J dropped 7; count of bases not matched to a gene: 6. Germline values: CDR1 MNHEY, CDR2 SMNVEV (reference sequence). The CDR3 region has the DNA TGTGCCAGCAGGAACAGGGGGCTAACTGGCTACACCTTC. Translated, it gives CASRNRGLTGYTF.

This clone appeared a few times. The rearrangement joins TRBV11-2 to TRBJ1-1; 8 bases are shared with TRBD1. The germline gives CDR1 SGHAT, CDR2 FQNNGV. V gave up 1 base and J gave up 2 bases; unmatched junction bases: 3. The CDR3 consists of 15 residues. The CDR3: CASSLAQGVNTEAFF. CDR3 nucleotide sequence: TGTGCCAGCAGCTTAGCACAGGGGGTTAACACTGAAGCTTTCTTT.

This chain links TRBV19 with TRBJ1-2; a possible D gene is TRBD1 (6 bases). V was cut by 3 bases and J by 8 bases, with 13 bases left in between. This CDR3 comprises 13 residues. CDR1 and CDR2 from the germline V gene are LNHDA and SQIVND (reference sequence). The CDR3 is CASSISGGAGYTF. The DNA of the CDR3 is TGTGCCAGTAGTATCTCGGGGGGCGCCGGCTACACCTTC.

This rearrangement joins TRBV5-1 to TRBJ1-5; D is ambiguous. Trimming took 0 bases from V and 5 from J, leaving 6 bases between them. Per germline, CDR1 SGHRS and CDR2 YFSETQ. The CDR3 totals 13 residues. This chain's CDR3 is CASSLELDQPQHF. The CDR3, as DNA: TGCGCCAGCAGCTTGGAATTGGATCAGCCCCAGCATTTT.

This chain connects TRBV13 to TRBJ2-7; 11 bases line up with TRBD1. CDR3 size: 15 residues. CDR1 and CDR2 from the germline V gene are PRHDT and FYEKMQ (reference sequence). J was trimmed by 5 bases and V by 3 bases; bases with no gene match: 6. This CDR3 is CASSFPPGQGDEQYF. The DNA for the CDR3 is TGTGCCAGCAGCTTTCCACCGGGACAGGGGGACGAGCAGTACTTC.

The chain is built from TRBV10-3 and TRBJ2-3, with 10 nucleotides matching TRBD2. V trimming: 2 bases; J trimming: 3 bases; junction bases outside the gene matches: 5. Per the germline V gene, CDR1 is ENHRY and CDR2 is SYGVKD. The CDR3 spans 16 residues. CDR3 bases: TGTGCCATCAGTGAGGCTAGCGGGAGATCAACAGATACGCAGTATTTT. Encoded protein: CAISEASGRSTDTQYF.

This chain connects TRBV7-6 to TRBJ1-6; no firm D call. The CDR3 runs to 16 residues. Trimming took off 1 base at V and 9 bases at J, with 16 bases between the two ends. Germline loops: CDR1 SGHVS, CDR2 FNYEAQ. Here the CDR3 reads CASSLGRGDWRSPLHF. The CDR3 DNA reads TGTGCCAGCAGCTTAGGGCGCGGGGATTGGCGTTCACCCCTCCACTTT.

The V gene is TRBV5-1, the J gene TRBJ2-1, with 10 bases fitting TRBD2. The CDR3 consists of 18 residues. Trimming took 0 bases from V and 0 from J; bases not matched to a gene: 6. CDR1 SGHRS and CDR2 YFSETQ come from the germline V gene. CDR3 loop: CASSLGTLAGGSYNEQFF. CDR3 bases: TGCGCCAGCAGCTTGGGGACTTTAGCGGGAGGCTCCTACAATGAGCAGTTCTTC. Complete variable domain (other parts from reference TRBV5-1 and TRBJ2-1): KAGVTQTPRYLIKTRGQQVTLSCSPISGHRSVSWYQQTPGQGLQFLFEYFSETQRNKGNFPGRFSGRQFSNSRSEMNVSTLELGDSALYLCASSLGTLAGGSYNEQFFGPGTRLTVL.

This clone was detected a few times. This sequence joins TRBV28 and TRBJ2-2, with 9 bases matching TRBD1. CDR1 and CDR2 (germline): MDHEN, SYDVKM. The junction had 8 bases not matched to a gene; V was cut back by 5 bases and J by 7 bases. The CDR3 covers 15 residues. For the CDR3, the DNA is TGTGCCAGCAGTCCCTGGGACAGGGTGGGCGGGGAGCTGTTTTTT. Its protein is CASSPWDRVGGELFF.

This sequence joins TRBV5-4 and TRBJ2-1; 9 bases line up with TRBD1. Trimming at V came to 4 bases and at J to 5 bases, leaving 10 bases not matched to a gene. Germline V gene sequence: CDR1 SGHNT, CDR2 YYREEE (reference sequence). The CDR3 consists of 16 residues. Here the CDR3 reads CASSQFMDRGNNEQFF. CDR3 in DNA: TGTGCCAGCAGCCAGTTTATGGACAGGGGCAACAATGAGCAGTTCTTC.

The J gene is TRBJ1-1, the V gene TRBV11-2; D may be TRBD1 (6 bases). The CDR3 covers 13 residues. The germline V gene encodes CDR1 SGHAT and CDR2 FQNNGV. V was shortened by 6 bases and J by 7 bases, with 15 bases between the two germline ends. CDR3 bases: TGTGCCAGCAGTCGCAGGGGAGGGAGTGAAGCTTTCTTT. Residues: CASSRRGGSEAFF.

This clone is a singleton in its sample. J is TRBJ1-5 and V is TRBV19; D might be TRBD1 (6 bases). The CDR3 totals 15 residues. The V and J ends lost 7 bases and 5 bases respectively, with 18 bases between them. Germline CDR1 LNHDA, CDR2 SQIVND (reference sequence). The CDR3 sequence: CASKEAGGNYQPQHF. The CDR3 DNA sequence: TGTGCCAGTAAGGAGGCGGGGGGCAACTATCAGCCCCAGCATTTT. Filled out from reference TRBV19 and TRBJ1-5, the complete variable domain reads DGGITQSPKYLFRKEGQNVTLSCEQNLNHDAMYWYRQDPGQGLRLIYYSQIVNDFQKGDIAEGYSVSREKKESFPLTVTSAQKNPTAFYLCASKEAGGNYQPQHFGDGTRLSIL.

This chain connects TRBV6-1 to TRBJ2-5; 7 bases fit TRBD2. V lost 1 base and J lost 2; bases outside the gene matches: 13. The V gene's germline CDR1 is MNHNS and CDR2 SASEGT. The length of the CDR3 is 18 residues. Written as DNA, the CDR3 is TGTGCCAGCAGTGAAGTTGAGGGGAGCGTAGCGGGTCAAGAGACCCAGTACTTC. Translated: CASSEVEGSVAGQETQYF.

The genes are TRBV11-2 and TRBJ2-3; D is ambiguous. Germline V CDR1 and CDR2: SGHAT, FQNNGV. The CDR3 contains 14 residues. V was cut by 2 bases and J by 2 bases, with 8 bases left in between. In DNA form, the CDR3 reads TGTGCCAGCAGCTTATCTGGAAACACAGATACGCAGTATTTT. Amino acids: CASSLSGNTDTQYF.

V is TRBV30 and J is TRBJ1-5; unclear D gene. The germline V gene has CDR1 GTSNPN and CDR2 SVGIG (reference sequence). The CDR3 has 13 residues. Between the trimmed V and J ends, which lost 5 bases and 3 bases, there was a span of 11 bases. CDR3 region: CAWAMGNNQPQHF. The CDR3 nucleotides read TGTGCCTGGGCGATGGGGAACAATCAGCCCCAGCATTTT.

This clone showed up just once. The V gene is TRBV5-5, the J gene TRBJ1-3, with 12 bases that match TRBD1. Per germline, CDR1 SGHKS and CDR2 YYEKEE (reference sequence). The CDR3 is 16 residues long. After removal of 4 bases from V and 4 bases from J, the junction contained 6 bases not matched to a gene. Written as DNA, the CDR3 is TGTGCCAGCAGCGGGGGACAGGGGGCAAGAGGAAACACCATATATTTT. Protein product: CASSGGQGARGNTIYF.

The chain couples TRBV7-2 to TRBJ2-3; D tentatively fits TRBD1 or TRBD2 (6 bases each). The ends were cut back, 1 base at V and 4 bases at J, with 15 bases in the middle. The CDR3 has 16 residues. Germline loops: CDR1 SGHTA, CDR2 FQGNSA. The CDR3 region has the DNA TGTGCCAGCAGCTTAGTTCGGGGGCCATCGCCAGATACGCAGTATTTT. It yields the protein CASSLVRGPSPDTQYF.

The chain couples TRBV27 to TRBJ1-5, with 12 bases lining up with TRBD1. The V gene's germline CDR1 is MNHEY and CDR2 SMNVEV (reference sequence). V was clipped by 6 bases and J by 7 bases; unmatched bases: 7. This CDR3 region has 15 residues. The CDR3 loop is CASSEGTGGGQPQHF. As DNA, the CDR3 is TGTGCCAGCAGCGAAGGGACAGGGGGCGGACAGCCCCAGCATTTT.

The chain has TRBV28 and TRBJ2-7, with D possibly TRBD2 on 6 matching bases. This CDR3 region has 12 residues. Between the trimmed V and J ends, which lost 3 bases and 4 bases, there was a span of 7 bases. Looked up from germline, CDR1 is MDHEN and CDR2 is SYDVKM. CDR3 coding DNA: TGTGCCAGCAGTTTGGGGGGATACGAGCAGTACTTC. This sequence encodes CASSLGGYEQYF.

The table lists this clone with a count of one. The chain combines TRBV29-1 with TRBJ2-6; D might be TRBD1 or TRBD2, each matching 6 bases. CDR1 and CDR2 (germline): SQVTM, ANQGSEA. V was pared by 5 bases and J by 0 bases, with 20 bases between. This CDR3 comprises 18 residues. In DNA form, the CDR3 reads TGCAGCGTTCTTCCGGGGGACATTTTCCTCTCTGGGGCCAACGTCCTGACTTTC. Residues: CSVLPGDIFLSGANVLTF.

V and J are TRBV28 and TRBJ1-4; D remains ambiguous. The CDR3 extends over 14 amino acids. Germline CDR1 is MDHEN and CDR2 is SYDVKM. The V end was cut by 10 bases, the J end by 0 bases, with 12 bases between. This CDR3 reads CATPNSATNEKLFF. Here the CDR3 DNA reads TGTGCCACCCCAAACAGTGCAACTAATGAAAAACTGTTTTTT.